This T cell receptor beta chain was found in a study of blood T cell repertoires in COVID-19. Overall study: Some COVID-19 samples were acute and others convalescent; all came from the United States, Italy and Spain. T cells, B-cell-depleted T cells, or PBMCs supplied cDNA or gDNA.

With 3 bases clipped from V and 9 bases from J, the junction kept 10 bases outside the gene matches. The CDR3 runs to 16 residues. The germline gives CDR1 LGHDT, CDR2 YNNKEL (reference sequence). The table came from immunoSEQ multiplex PCR; TCRdb's copy has only in-frame clones and leaves some out. The sample records under 350,000 clones, 85% to 90% being singletons. V usage is TRBV3-1 (or the pseudogene TRBV3-2) and J usage is TRBJ1-6, with 8 nucleotides matching TRBD1. The receptor's source is a man aged 40-49 years with acute or convalescent COVID-19. The sample consisted of peripheral blood. The CDR3 DNA reads TGTGCCAGCAGCCATGGGCCGGACAGGGAAGCTTCACCCCTCCACTTT. It specifies CASSHGPDREASPLHF.